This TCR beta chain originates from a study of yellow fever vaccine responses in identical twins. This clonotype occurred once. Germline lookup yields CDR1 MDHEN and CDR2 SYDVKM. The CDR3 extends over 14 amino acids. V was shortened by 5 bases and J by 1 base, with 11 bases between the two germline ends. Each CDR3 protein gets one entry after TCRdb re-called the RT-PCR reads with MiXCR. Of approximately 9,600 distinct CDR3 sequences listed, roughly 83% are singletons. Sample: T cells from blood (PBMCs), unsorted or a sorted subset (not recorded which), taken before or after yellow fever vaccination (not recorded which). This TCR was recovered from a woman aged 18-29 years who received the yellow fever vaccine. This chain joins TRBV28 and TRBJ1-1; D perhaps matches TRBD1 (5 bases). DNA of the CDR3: TGTGCCAGCAGTCTAGGACATTCGAACACTGAAGCTTTCTTT. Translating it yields CASSLGHSNTEAFF.